This T cell receptor (beta chain) derives from a study of blood T cell repertoires in COVID-19. Study context: The United States, Italy and Spain supplied acute and convalescent COVID-19 samples. The cDNA or gDNA used as material had been derived from T cells, B-cell-depleted T cells, or PBMCs.

In the original analysis: Amplification from reference gene primers served as the basis for estimated nucleated cell counts. TCRdb's copy holds only in-frame clones and misses some; the assay was immunoSEQ multiplex PCR. V and J calls and clone size are as listed in that table; D and trimming were resolved from the DNA. The sample has roughly 220,000 clones, around 84% seen once. Germline assignment: CDR1 SEHNR and CDR2 FQNEAQ (reference sequence). The junction had 3 bases not matched to a gene; V was cut back by 4 bases and J by 1 base. The length of the CDR3 is 16 residues. The sequence came from a woman in her sixties who had recovered from COVID-19. The sequencing sample was made of peripheral blood. V gene TRBV7-9 combines with J gene TRBJ2-1; TRBD2 matches 11 bases. CDR3 nucleotides: TGTGCCAGCAGCTCCCTAGCGGGGGGTTCCTACAATGAGCAGTTCTTC. It is translated as CASSSLAGGSYNEQFF.